The source of this T cell receptor (beta chain) is a study of control samples from healthy donors and cancer patients. Trimming cost V 11 bases and J 0 bases, with 10 bases left between them. Per the germline V gene, CDR1 is SEHNR and CDR2 is FQNEAQ (reference sequence). The length of the CDR3 is 12 residues. This clone was picked up one time. The protocol was immunoSEQ multiplex PCR, while the TCRdb copy is restricted to in-frame clones and leaves out a portion. The table shows some 79,000 clones, with 93% occurring only once. Sequencing was performed on PBMCs. This sequence originates from a woman aged 40 to 50 with lung cancer. The chain is built from TRBV7-9 and TRBJ1-1; D is possibly TRBD1 (6 bases). The CDR3 here is CAGGLMNTEAFF. The CDR3 DNA is TGTGCCGGGGGGCTGATGAACACTGAAGCTTTCTTT.